This is a list of T cell receptor beta chains from one sample in a study of CD8+ T cells in alopecia areata. The repertoire was sequenced with immunoSEQ multiplex PCR; TCRdb's copy has only in-frame clones and lacks some. The table lists fewer than 250,000 clones, roughly 66% of them singletons. The sample was CD4+ T cells sorted from blood, taken at week 24, from a patient treated with tofacitinib. Receptors originate from a human donor with alopecia areata. CDR3s include the opening cysteine and the closing phenylalanine or tryptophan. A D gene is named only where the DNA matches it firmly. Clone size is stated in some rows and not others, as once, few, many or a class when expanded.

clone size	V gene	J gene	D gene	CDR3 protein	CDR3 DNA
-	TRBV7-2	TRBJ1-6	-	CASSFGGSSPLHF	TGTGCCAGCAGCTTCGGGGGGAGTTCACCCCTCCACTTT
-	TRBV30	TRBJ2-3	TRBD1	CALDRGHGTQYF	TGTGCCTTGGACAGGGGACACGGTACGCAGTATTTT
few	TRBV19	TRBJ1-1	-	CASPPSNPTADWNTEAFF	TGTGCCAGCCCACCTTCCAACCCCACGGCAGATTGGAACACTGAAGCTTTCTTT
-	TRBV30	TRBJ2-3	-	CAWNKEVMADTQYF	TGTGCCTGGAATAAGGAAGTAATGGCAGATACGCAGTATTTT
-	TRBV4-2	TRBJ2-6	TRBD1	CASSQEDFSVGTGVSGANVLTF	TGTGCCAGCAGCCAAGAAGATTTCAGTGTCGGGACAGGGGTTTCTGGGGCCAACGTCCTGACTTTC
-	TRBV30	TRBJ1-5	-	CAWSTTANQPQHF	TGTGCCTGGAGTACCACGGCGAATCAGCCCCAGCATTTT
-	TRBV2	TRBJ2-6	TRBD1	CASTWDRERSGANVLTF	TGTGCCAGCACTTGGGACAGGGAACGCTCTGGGGCCAACGTCCTGACTTTC
-	TRBV29-1	TRBJ2-7	-	CSISTGFGEQYF	TGCAGCATATCAACGGGGTTTGGCGAGCAGTACTTC
-	TRBV30	TRBJ2-2	TRBD2	CAWSPTPLAGGTGELFF	TGTGCCTGGAGTCCTACACCACTAGCGGGGGGAACCGGGGAGCTGTTTTTT
-	TRBV29-1	TRBJ1-2	TRBD1	CSVASETGGGNGYTF	TGCAGCGTTGCCAGTGAGACAGGGGGCGGAAATGGCTACACCTTC
-	TRBV12-5	TRBJ1-1	-	CASGRDNLNAFF	TGTGCTAGTGGACGGGACAACCTGAATGCTTTCTTT
-	TRBV18	TRBJ1-3	-	CASSPEGSGNTIYF	TGTGCCAGCTCACCGGAAGGGAGTGGAAACACCATATATTTT